This T cell receptor (beta chain) stems from a study of T-cell memory formation after mild COVID-19. The study's findings and limits: Later expanders leaned CD4+, whereas clones that contracted between day 15 and 85 were balanced CD4/CD8. Proof of SARS-CoV-2 specificity was absent for the second-wave clones that crested on day 37.

The sample holds a few counts of this clonotype. Its antigen is undetermined. One entry per CDR3 protein, called by TCRdb with MiXCR from the 5' RACE reads. The table has around 500,000 distinct CDR3 sequences, roughly 18% seen once. V lost 8 bases, J lost 7 bases, and 12 bases lay in between. The CDR3 covers 12 residues. Germline loops: CDR1 MNHNS, CDR2 SASEGT. The gene calls are TRBV6-1 and TRBJ1-5; weak D call: TRBD1 (5 bases). Material: PBMCs or a T cell subset sorted from them (not recorded which). This clonotype was obtained from an adult woman who had mild COVID-19 (a few samples of this study predate the infection). Cell type and time point are not known. As DNA, the CDR3 is TGTGCCAGCTTAGGGGCAGGACAGCCCCAGCATTTT. This codes for CASLGAGQPQHF.